This TCR beta chain was identified during a study of T-cell reconstitution after alpha-beta-depleted transplantation in children. This clonotype has ten or more counts. Between the trimmed V and J ends, which lost 8 bases and 4 bases, there was a span of 11 bases. The germline gives CDR1 MNHNY, CDR2 SVGAGI (reference sequence). There are 12 residues in the CDR3. Preparation of the TCRbeta library was carried out with unique molecular identifiers. TCRdb used MiXCR to reprocess the PCR reads, holding one entry per CDR3 protein. The sample contains roughly 590,000 distinct CDR3 sequences, 16% of which appear only once.

The sample in question was PBMCs from the stem cell graft donor, obtained from the stem cell graft. The sequence derives from a human donor who donated a stem cell graft to a child with acute myeloid leukemia. J is TRBJ2-5 and V is TRBV6-6; D is perhaps TRBD1 (6 bases). CDR3 region: CASLGGGETQYF. The CDR3 DNA reads as TGTGCCAGCCTTGGGGGCGGAGAGACCCAGTACTTC.